Following are 10 T cell receptor beta chains from one sample sequenced in a study of T cell responses to AZD1222 COVID-19 vaccine. Generated by immunoSEQ multiplex PCR, the TCRdb table keeps only in-frame clones and is missing some. The data hold some 170,000 clones, with 94% observed a single time. Sequencing was performed on peripheral blood, taken 28 days after the second AZD1222 dose. The receptors derive from an adult who received the AZD1222 COVID-19 vaccine.

The chain carries TRBV5-5 and TRBJ2-1; tentative D call: TRBD2 (5 bases). The V gene lost 7 bases and the J gene lost 5 bases, with 13 bases spanning the gap. The CDR3 is made up of 13 amino acids. Looked up from germline, CDR1 is SGHKS and CDR2 is YYEKEE (reference sequence). CDR3 protein: CASRMEANNEQFF. CDR3 nucleotides: TGTGCCAGCCGGATGGAGGCGAACAATGAGCAGTTCTTC.

This chain connects TRBV18 to TRBJ1-4, with a possible D match to TRBD1 (6 bases). The CDR3 length is 18 residues. Trimming stripped 2 bases from V and 0 bases from J, with 16 bases between. Germline loops: CDR1 KGHSH, CDR2 LQKENI. CDR3 region: CASSPKDSPSATNEKLFF. The CDR3 DNA reads TGTGCCAGCTCACCAAAGGACAGCCCTAGCGCAACTAATGAAAAACTGTTTTTT.

The rearrangement joins TRBV29-1 to TRBJ1-1, with D possibly being TRBD1 (5 bases). CDR1 is SQVTM, CDR2 ANQGSEA, per germline. This CDR3 contains 16 residues. V was shortened by 0 bases and J by 1 base, with 15 bases between the two germline ends. The CDR3 bases are TGCAGCGTTGAAGAGGCCAGGGTGACAGAGAACACTGAAGCTTTCTTT. It codes for CSVEEARVTENTEAFF.

This chain links TRBV9 with TRBJ2-3, with 8 bases lining up with TRBD1. CDR3 length: 15 amino acids. Losses at the gene ends were 3 bases for V and 1 base for J; bases not matched to a gene: 4. CDR1 is SGDLS and CDR2 is YYNGEE in the germline V gene. CDR3 residues: CASSALTGGTDTQYF. The CDR3 DNA follows: TGTGCCAGCAGCGCCCTGACAGGGGGCACAGATACGCAGTATTTT.

Here the CDR3 reads CASSPGLAGVYEQYF. CDR3 sequence (DNA): TGTGCCAGCAGCCCGGGACTAGCGGGAGTCTACGAGCAGTACTTC. V and J are TRBV3-1 (or the pseudogene TRBV3-2) and TRBJ2-7, with TRBD2 identical over 14 bases. This CDR3 has 15 residues. The trim removed 4 bases at V and 3 bases at J, leaving 2 bases unmatched. The germline gives CDR1 LGHDT, CDR2 YNNKEL (reference sequence).

This clone was observed a single time. The rearrangement uses TRBV7-9 and TRBJ2-7, with 7 bases fitting TRBD1. Germline V gene lookup returns CDR1 SEHNR and CDR2 FQNEAQ (reference sequence). This CDR3 is 16 amino acids long. J was trimmed by 3 bases and V by 4 bases; bases with no gene match: 12. CDR3 residues: CASSSIRQGSVYEQYF. For the CDR3, the DNA is TGTGCCAGCAGCTCGATCCGACAGGGCTCCGTCTACGAGCAGTACTTC.

This rearrangement joins TRBV6-1 to TRBJ1-5, with 10 bases aligning to TRBD1. CDR3 size: 15 residues. V was clipped by 5 bases and J by 3 bases; unmatched bases: 4. Germline values: CDR1 MNHNS, CDR2 SASEGT. The CDR3 spells CASSRTGGDNQPQHF. CDR3 in DNA: TGTGCCAGCAGTCGGACAGGGGGTGACAATCAGCCCCAGCATTTT.

The chain joins TRBV19 to TRBJ1-5; no definite D call. The CDR3 contains 14 residues. Trimming shortened V by 4 bases and J by 5 bases, and 12 bases separated the two germline ends. Germline CDR1 reads LNHDA; CDR2 reads SQIVND (reference sequence). CDR3 residues: CASSTGRSYQPQHF. CDR3 nucleotides: TGTGCCAGTAGTACTGGCAGGAGCTATCAGCCCCAGCATTTT.

This rearrangement joins TRBV4-3 to TRBJ2-2; no definite D call. Germline assignment: CDR1 LGHNA and CDR2 YSLEER. The V gene lost 4 bases and the J gene lost 3 bases, with 9 bases spanning the gap. The CDR3 sequence is 14 residues long. The CDR3 DNA follows: TGCGCCAGCAGCCCCCCATCGGACACCGGGGAGCTGTTTTTT. Its protein product is CASSPPSDTGELFF.

The V gene is TRBV5-1, the J gene TRBJ2-5; TRBD2 agrees at 9 bases. This CDR3 has 16 residues. The J segment lost 1 base and the V segment lost 4 bases, leaving 8 bases of the junction unmatched. CDR1 is SGHRS and CDR2 is YFSETQ in the germline V gene. The CDR3 is CASSLTSGYSQETQYF. Written as DNA, the CDR3 is TGCGCCAGCAGCCTGACTAGCGGCTACTCCCAAGAGACCCAGTACTTC.